This entry concerns a single T cell receptor beta chain. The cDNA came from 5'RACE, which used 10-nucleotide random UMIs. Using its own MiXCR run on the 5' RACE reads, TCRdb lists one record per CDR3 protein. The repertoire holds tens of thousands of distinct CDR3 sequences, 13% to 15% seen once, with 6.5% to 8% in the top ten. The sample belongs to a study of neurological immune-mediated disorders. The CDR3 contains 14 residues. V was pared by 8 bases and J by 3 bases, with 10 bases of the junction left unmatched. The sequencing input was PBMCs. The genes are TRBV12-3 or TRBV12-4 and TRBJ2-7; 7 nucleotides agree with TRBD2. This receptor was taken from a woman between 45 and 65 years old in good health. As DNA, the CDR3 is TGTGCCAGCCGGACTAGTCAATTCTTCTACGAGCAGTACTTC. Protein product: CASRTSQFFYEQYF.